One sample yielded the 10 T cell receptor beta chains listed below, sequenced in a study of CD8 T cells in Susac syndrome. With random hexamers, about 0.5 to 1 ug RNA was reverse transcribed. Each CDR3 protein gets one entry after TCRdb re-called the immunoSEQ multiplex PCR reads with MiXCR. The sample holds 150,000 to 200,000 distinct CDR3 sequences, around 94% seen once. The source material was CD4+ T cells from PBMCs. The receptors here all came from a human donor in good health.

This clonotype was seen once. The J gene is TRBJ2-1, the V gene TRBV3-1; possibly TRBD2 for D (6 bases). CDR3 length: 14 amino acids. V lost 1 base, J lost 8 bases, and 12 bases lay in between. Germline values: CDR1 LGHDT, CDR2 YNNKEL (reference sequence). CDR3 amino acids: CASSQGPGVYEQFF. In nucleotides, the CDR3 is TGTGCCAGCAGCCAAGGACCGGGGGTGTATGAGCAGTTCTTC.

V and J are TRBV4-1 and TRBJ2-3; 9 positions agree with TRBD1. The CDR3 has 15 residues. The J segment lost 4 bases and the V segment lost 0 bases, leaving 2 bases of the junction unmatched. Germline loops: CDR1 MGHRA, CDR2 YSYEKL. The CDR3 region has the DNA TGCGCCAGCAGCCAAGATGGGACAGGGTCAGATACGCAGTATTTT. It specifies CASSQDGTGSDTQYF.

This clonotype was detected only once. The CDR3 loop reads CASRTGERGYTF. The DNA for the CDR3 is TGTGCCAGCAGGACAGGGGAACGGGGCTACACCTTC. The rearrangement uses TRBV25-1 and TRBJ1-2; 8 bases are a match to TRBD1. Germline loops: CDR1 MGHDK, CDR2 SYGVNS. The CDR3 runs to 12 residues. J gave up 8 bases and V 6 bases, and 5 bases lay outside the gene matches.

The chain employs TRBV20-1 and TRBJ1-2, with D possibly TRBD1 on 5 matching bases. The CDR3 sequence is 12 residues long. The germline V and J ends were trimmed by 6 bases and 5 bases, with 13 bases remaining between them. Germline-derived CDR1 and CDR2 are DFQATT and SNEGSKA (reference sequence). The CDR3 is CSAGTGGYGYTF. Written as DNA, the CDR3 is TGCAGTGCAGGAACCGGGGGGTATGGCTACACCTTC.

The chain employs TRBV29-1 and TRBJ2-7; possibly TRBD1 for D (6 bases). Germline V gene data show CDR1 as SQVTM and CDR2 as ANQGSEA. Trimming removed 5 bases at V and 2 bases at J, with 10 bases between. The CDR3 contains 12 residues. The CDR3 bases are TGCAGCGTTATCGGACAGACCTACGAGCAGTACTTC. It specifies CSVIGQTYEQYF.

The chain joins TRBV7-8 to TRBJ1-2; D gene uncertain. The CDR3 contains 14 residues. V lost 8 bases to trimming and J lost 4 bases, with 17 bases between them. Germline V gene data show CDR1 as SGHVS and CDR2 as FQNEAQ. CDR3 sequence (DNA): TGTGCCAGCGGAGGGCCGGCGTCGGGCTATGGCTACACCTTC. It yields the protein CASGGPASGYGYTF.

This CDR3 is CASSFGEDTQYF. The CDR3 DNA is TGTGCCAGCAGCTTCGGGGAAGATACGCAGTATTTT. The chain recombines TRBV7-9 with TRBJ2-3; D is possibly TRBD2 (5 bases). The CDR3 length is 12 residues. The ends were cut back, 3 bases at V and 5 bases at J, with 6 bases in the middle. Germline assignment: CDR1 SEHNR and CDR2 FQNEAQ (reference sequence).

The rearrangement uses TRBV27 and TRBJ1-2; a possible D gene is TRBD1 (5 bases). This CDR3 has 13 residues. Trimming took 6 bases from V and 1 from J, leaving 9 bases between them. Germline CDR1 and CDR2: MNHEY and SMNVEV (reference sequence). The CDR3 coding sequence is TGTGCCAGCAGCCTGGACATTAACTATGGCTACACCTTC. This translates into CASSLDINYGYTF.

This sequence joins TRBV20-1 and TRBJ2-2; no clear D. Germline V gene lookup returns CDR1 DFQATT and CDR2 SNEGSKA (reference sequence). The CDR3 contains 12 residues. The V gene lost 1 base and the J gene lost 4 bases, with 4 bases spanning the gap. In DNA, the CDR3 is TGCAGTGCTAGAGGTTTCACCGGGGAGCTGTTTTTT. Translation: CSARGFTGELFF.

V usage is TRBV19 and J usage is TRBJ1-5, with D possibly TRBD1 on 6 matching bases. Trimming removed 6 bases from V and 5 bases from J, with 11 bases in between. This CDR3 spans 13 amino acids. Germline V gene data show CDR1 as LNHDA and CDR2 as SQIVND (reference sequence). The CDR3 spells CASRRTAHQPQHF. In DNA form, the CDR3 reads TGTGCCAGTAGGAGGACAGCCCATCAGCCCCAGCATTTT.